This entry features one T cell receptor beta chain sequence. The record originates from a study of radiation and T cells in renal cell carcinoma. Germline V gene lookup returns CDR1 SQVTM and CDR2 ANQGSEA. V was pared by 6 bases and J by 4 bases, with 12 bases between. The CDR3 is 12 amino acids. Time point noted: baseline pretreatment blood. Noted treatment: 15 Gy SBRT to primary tumor, nephrectomy 4 weeks later. TCRdb's table, derived via immunoSEQ multiplex PCR, lists solely in-frame clones and lacks some. This table has 150,000 or so clones, around nine tenths appearing once. The genes are TRBV29-1 and TRBJ1-2, with D tentatively TRBD1 (6 bases). This TCR came from a woman aged 50 to 65 with renal cell carcinoma. Sequencing was performed on blood, taken from a patient whose treatment included radiotherapy and nephrectomy. CDR3 DNA: TGCAGCGTCGGACAGTTTTCCTATGGCTACACCTTC. The encoded protein is CSVGQFSYGYTF. The whole variable domain, remainder taken from reference TRBV29-1 and TRBJ1-2, is SAVISQKPSRDICQRGTSLTIQCQVDSQVTMMFWYRQQPGQSLTLIATANQGSEATYESGFVIDKFPISRPNLTFSTLTVSNMSPEDSSIYLCSVGQFSYGYTFGSGTRLTVV.